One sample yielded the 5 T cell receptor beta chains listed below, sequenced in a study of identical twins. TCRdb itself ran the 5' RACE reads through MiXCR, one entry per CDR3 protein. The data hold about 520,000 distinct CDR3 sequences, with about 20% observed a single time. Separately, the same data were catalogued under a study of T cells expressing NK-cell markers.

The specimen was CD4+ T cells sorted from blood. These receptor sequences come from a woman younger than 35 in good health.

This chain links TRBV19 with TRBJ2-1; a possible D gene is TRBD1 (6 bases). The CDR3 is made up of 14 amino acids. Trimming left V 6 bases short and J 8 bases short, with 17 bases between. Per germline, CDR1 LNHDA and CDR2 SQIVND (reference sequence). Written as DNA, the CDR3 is TGTGCCAGTAGGGTACAGGGTGAGGTCCATGAGCAGTTCTTC. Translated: CASRVQGEVHEQFF.

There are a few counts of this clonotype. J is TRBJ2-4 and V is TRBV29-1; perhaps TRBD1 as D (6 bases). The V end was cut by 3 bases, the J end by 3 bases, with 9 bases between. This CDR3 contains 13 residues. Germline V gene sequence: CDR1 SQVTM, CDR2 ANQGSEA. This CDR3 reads CSVEGHGKNIQYF. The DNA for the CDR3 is TGCAGCGTTGAGGGACATGGCAAAAACATTCAGTACTTC. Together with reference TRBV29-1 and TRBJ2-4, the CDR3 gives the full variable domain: SAVISQKPSRDICQRGTSLTIQCQVDSQVTMMFWYRQQPGQSLTLIATANQGSEATYESGFVIDKFPISRPNLTFSTLTVSNMSPEDSSIYLCSVEGHGKNIQYFGAGTRLSVL.

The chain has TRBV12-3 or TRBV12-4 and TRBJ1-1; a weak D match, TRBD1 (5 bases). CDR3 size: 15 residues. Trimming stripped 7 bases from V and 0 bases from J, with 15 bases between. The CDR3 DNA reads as TGTGCCAGCACCTCGGCGTGGGGGTTGAACACTGAAGCTTTCTTT. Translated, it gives CASTSAWGLNTEAFF.

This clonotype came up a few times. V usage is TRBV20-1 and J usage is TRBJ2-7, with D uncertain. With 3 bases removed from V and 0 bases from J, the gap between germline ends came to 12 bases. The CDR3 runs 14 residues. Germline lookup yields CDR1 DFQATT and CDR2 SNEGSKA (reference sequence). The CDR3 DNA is TGCAGTGCTAGTCAAGAATCAGGCTCCTACGAGCAGTACTTC. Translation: CSASQESGSYEQYF.

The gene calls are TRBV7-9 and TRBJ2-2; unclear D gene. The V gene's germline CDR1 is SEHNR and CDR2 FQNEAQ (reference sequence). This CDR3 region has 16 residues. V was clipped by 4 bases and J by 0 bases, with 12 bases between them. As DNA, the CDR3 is TGTGCCAGCAGCTCAACGATTACAGCGAACACCGGGGAGCTGTTTTTT. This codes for CASSSTITANTGELFF.